The T cell receptor beta chain described here comes from a study of T cells in tuberculosis. Overall study context: A South African cohort included IGRA-negative adolescents, latently infected IGRA-positive adolescents and adults with active tuberculosis.

Time point noted: new active TB diagnosis, blood taken before or within 7 days of starting treatment. Some clones are missing from TCRdb's copy, which holds only in-frame ones; the method was immunoSEQ multiplex PCR. The sample lists tens of thousands of clones, approximately 85% occurring once. This clonotype originated in an adult with tuberculosis. The starting material was PBMCs, obtained at tuberculosis diagnosis.

This chain's CDR3 is CASSSVGTRGTDTQYF. CDR3 coding DNA: TGTGCCAGCAGCTCAGTCGGGACTAGAGGCACAGATACGCAGTATTTT. The J gene is TRBJ2-3, the V gene TRBV7-2, with 8 bases matching TRBD2. This CDR3 is 16 amino acids long. Germline V gene data show CDR1 as SGHTA and CDR2 as FQGNSA. Trimming removed 4 bases from V and 1 base from J; junction bases left unmatched: 7.